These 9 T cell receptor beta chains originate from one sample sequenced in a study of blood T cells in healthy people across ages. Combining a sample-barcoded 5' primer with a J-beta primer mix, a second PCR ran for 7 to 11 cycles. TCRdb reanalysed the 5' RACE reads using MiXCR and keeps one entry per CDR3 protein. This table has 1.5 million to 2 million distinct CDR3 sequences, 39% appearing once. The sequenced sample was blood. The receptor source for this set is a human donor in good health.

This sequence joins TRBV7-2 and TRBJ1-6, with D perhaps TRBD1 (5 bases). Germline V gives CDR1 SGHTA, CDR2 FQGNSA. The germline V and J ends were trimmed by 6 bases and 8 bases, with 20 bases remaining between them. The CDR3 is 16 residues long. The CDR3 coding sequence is TGTGCCAGCAGAACGGGGAGGGGCTGGGCCGATTCACCCCTCCACTTT. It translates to CASRTGRGWADSPLHF. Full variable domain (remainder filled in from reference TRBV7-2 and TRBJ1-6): GAGVSQSPSNKVTEKGKDVELRCDPISGHTALYWYRQSLGQGLEFLIYFQGNSAPDKSGLPSDRFSAERTGGSVSTLTIQRTQQEDSAVYLCASRTGRGWADSPLHFGNGTRLTVT.

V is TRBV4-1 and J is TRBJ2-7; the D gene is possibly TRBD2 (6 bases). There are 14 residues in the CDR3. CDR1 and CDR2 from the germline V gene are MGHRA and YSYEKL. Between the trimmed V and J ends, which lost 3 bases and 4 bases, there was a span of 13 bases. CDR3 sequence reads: CASSQPRERYEQYF. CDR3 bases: TGCGCCAGCAGCCAGCCCCGGGAGAGGTACGAGCAGTACTTC.

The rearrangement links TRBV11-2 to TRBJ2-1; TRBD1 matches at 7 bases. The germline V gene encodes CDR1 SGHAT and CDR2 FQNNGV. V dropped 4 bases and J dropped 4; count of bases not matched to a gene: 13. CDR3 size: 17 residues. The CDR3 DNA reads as TGTGCCAGCAGCTCGGATAGGACAGGTCCGGGGTACAATGAGCAGTTCTTC. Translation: CASSSDRTGPGYNEQFF.

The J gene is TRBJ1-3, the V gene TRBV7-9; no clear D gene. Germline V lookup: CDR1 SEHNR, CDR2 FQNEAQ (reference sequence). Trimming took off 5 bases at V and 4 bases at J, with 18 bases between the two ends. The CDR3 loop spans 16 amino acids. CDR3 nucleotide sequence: TGTGCCAGCAGCCCCCTGCGTGGAGGGTTCGGAAACACCATATATTTT. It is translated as CASSPLRGGFGNTIYF.

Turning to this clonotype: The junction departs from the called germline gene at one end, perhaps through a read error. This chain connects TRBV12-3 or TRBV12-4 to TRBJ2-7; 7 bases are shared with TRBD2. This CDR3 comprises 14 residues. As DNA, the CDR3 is TGTGCCTGCAGACTAGCACCGAACTCCTACGAGCAGTACTTC. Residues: CACRLAPNSYEQYF.

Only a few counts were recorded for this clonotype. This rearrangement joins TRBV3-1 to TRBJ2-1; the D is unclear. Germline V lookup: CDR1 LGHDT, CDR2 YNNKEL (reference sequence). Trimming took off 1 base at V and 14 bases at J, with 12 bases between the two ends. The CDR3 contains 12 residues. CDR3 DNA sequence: TGTGCCAGCAGCCAAGGGACGGGCCGAGAGTTCTTC. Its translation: CASSQGTGREFF.

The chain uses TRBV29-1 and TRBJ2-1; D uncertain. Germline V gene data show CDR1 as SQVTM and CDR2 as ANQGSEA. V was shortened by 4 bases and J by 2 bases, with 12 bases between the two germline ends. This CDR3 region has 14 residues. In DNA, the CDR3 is TGCAGCGTTGTTGGAGTTTCGACCTACAATGAGCAGTTCTTC. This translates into CSVVGVSTYNEQFF.

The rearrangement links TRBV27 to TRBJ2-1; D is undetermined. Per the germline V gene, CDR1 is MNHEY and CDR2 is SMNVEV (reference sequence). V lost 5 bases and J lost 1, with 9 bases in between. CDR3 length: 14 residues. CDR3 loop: CASSRWGSYNEQFF. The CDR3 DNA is TGTGCCAGCAGTAGGTGGGGATCCTACAATGAGCAGTTCTTC.

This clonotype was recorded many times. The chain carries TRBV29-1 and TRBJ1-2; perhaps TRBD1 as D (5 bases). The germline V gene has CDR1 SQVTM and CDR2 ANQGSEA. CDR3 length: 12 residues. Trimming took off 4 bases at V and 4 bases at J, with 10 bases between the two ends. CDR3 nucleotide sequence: TGCAGCGTTGGACAGTCCTCCTATGGCTACACCTTC. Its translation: CSVGQSSYGYTF. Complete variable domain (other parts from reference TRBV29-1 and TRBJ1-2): SAVISQKPSRDICQRGTSLTIQCQVDSQVTMMFWYRQQPGQSLTLIATANQGSEATYESGFVIDKFPISRPNLTFSTLTVSNMSPEDSSIYLCSVGQSSYGYTFGSGTRLTVV.